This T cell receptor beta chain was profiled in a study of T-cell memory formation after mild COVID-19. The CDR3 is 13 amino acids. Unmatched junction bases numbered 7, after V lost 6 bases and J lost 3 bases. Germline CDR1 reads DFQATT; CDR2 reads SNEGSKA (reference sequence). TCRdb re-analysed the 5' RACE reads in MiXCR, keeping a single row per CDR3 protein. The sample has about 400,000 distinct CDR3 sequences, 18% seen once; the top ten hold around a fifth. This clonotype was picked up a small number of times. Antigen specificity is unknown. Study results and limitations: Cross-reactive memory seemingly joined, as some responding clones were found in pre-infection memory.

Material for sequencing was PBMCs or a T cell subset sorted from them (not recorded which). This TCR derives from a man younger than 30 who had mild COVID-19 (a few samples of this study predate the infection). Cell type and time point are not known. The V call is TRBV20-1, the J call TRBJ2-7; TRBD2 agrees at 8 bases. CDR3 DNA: TGCAGTGCCAGGGGCGGGACTAGCTACGAGCAGTACTTC. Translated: CSARGGTSYEQYF.